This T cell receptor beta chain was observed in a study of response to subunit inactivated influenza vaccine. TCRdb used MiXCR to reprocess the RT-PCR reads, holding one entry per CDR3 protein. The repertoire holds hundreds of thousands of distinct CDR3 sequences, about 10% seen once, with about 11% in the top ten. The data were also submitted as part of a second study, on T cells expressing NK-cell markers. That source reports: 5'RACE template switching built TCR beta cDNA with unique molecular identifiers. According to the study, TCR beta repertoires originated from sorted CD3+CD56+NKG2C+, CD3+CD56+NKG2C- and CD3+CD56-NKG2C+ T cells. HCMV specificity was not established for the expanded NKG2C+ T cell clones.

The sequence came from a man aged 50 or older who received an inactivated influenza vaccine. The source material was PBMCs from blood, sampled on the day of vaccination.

The chain's CDR3 is CASSFGMAGGYEQYF. The CDR3, as DNA: TGTGCCAGCAGCTTCGGTATGGCAGGGGGGTACGAGCAGTACTTC. The chain couples TRBV7-9 to TRBJ2-7; weak D call: TRBD1 (7 bases). Trimming took 3 bases from V and 4 from J, leaving 16 bases between them. Germline V gene lookup returns CDR1 SEHNR and CDR2 FQNEAQ (reference sequence). This CDR3 is 15 amino acids long.